Listed below are T cell receptor beta chains from one sample, sequenced in a study of beta chain features in type 1 diabetes. TCRdb's copy holds only in-frame clones and misses some; the assay was immunoSEQ multiplex PCR. The repertoire holds roughly 370,000 clones, about 15% seen once, with less than 0.04% in the top ten. Input material: naive CD4+ T cells from blood. These receptors were collected from a man in his thirties or forties in good health. Both conserved end residues are part of each CDR3. The order of the fields is V gene, clone size, D gene, J gene, CDR3 protein, CDR3 DNA. A D gene is named only where the DNA matches it firmly. The size of a clone is reported for some rows only, either as once, few or many, or as a class for expanded clones.

v_call: TRBV28
clone_size: few
d_call: TRBD1
j_call: TRBJ1-1
cdr3_aa: CASRGQVNTEAFF
cdr3_nt: TGTGCCAGCAGGGGACAGGTCAACACTGAAGCTTTCTTT

v_call: TRBV15
clone_size: .
d_call: .
j_call: TRBJ2-5
cdr3_aa: CATSKGSGVGETQYF
cdr3_nt: TGTGCCACCAGCAAGGGTTCGGGGGTAGGGGAGACCCAGTACTTC

v_call: TRBV9
clone_size: few
d_call: TRBD2
j_call: TRBJ2-5
cdr3_aa: CASSGSGGHQETQYF
cdr3_nt: TGTGCCAGCAGCGGTAGCGGGGGACACCAAGAGACCCAGTACTTC

v_call: TRBV2
clone_size: few
d_call: TRBD2
j_call: TRBJ2-1
cdr3_aa: CASSEALTPSGRQASQFF
cdr3_nt: TGTGCCAGCAGTGAAGCGCTTACGCCTAGCGGGAGACAAGCAAGCCAGTTCTTC

v_call: TRBV7-9
clone_size: .
d_call: .
j_call: TRBJ2-5
cdr3_aa: CASSLGWGTETRKTQYF
cdr3_nt: TGTGCCAGCAGCTTGGGTTGGGGGACGGAGACCCGGAAGACCCAGTACTTC

v_call: TRBV13
clone_size: few
d_call: TRBD1
j_call: TRBJ1-4
cdr3_aa: CASSFDRGYEKLFF
cdr3_nt: TGTGCCAGCAGCTTCGACAGGGGGTACGAAAAACTGTTTTTT

v_call: TRBV9
clone_size: .
d_call: .
j_call: TRBJ2-1
cdr3_aa: CASSVDGDNNEQFF
cdr3_nt: TGTGCCAGCAGCGTAGACGGGGACAACAATGAGCAGTTCTTC

v_call: TRBV7-2
clone_size: few
d_call: TRBD1
j_call: TRBJ2-3
cdr3_aa: CASSLAGTASTDTQYF
cdr3_nt: TGTGCCAGCAGCTTAGCAGGGACAGCTAGCACAGATACGCAGTATTTT

v_call: TRBV7-3
clone_size: .
d_call: TRBD1
j_call: TRBJ2-5
cdr3_aa: CASSLNRGNQETQYF
cdr3_nt: TGTGCCAGCAGCTTAAACAGGGGCAATCAAGAGACCCAGTACTTC

v_call: TRBV19
clone_size: .
d_call: .
j_call: TRBJ1-4
cdr3_aa: CASSPITGDNEKLFF
cdr3_nt: TGTGCCAGTAGTCCCATTACAGGTGATAATGAAAAACTGTTTTTT

v_call: TRBV20-1
clone_size: few
d_call: .
j_call: TRBJ2-3
cdr3_aa: CSASLGDTQYF
cdr3_nt: TGCAGTGCTAGTCTCGGAGATACGCAGTATTTT